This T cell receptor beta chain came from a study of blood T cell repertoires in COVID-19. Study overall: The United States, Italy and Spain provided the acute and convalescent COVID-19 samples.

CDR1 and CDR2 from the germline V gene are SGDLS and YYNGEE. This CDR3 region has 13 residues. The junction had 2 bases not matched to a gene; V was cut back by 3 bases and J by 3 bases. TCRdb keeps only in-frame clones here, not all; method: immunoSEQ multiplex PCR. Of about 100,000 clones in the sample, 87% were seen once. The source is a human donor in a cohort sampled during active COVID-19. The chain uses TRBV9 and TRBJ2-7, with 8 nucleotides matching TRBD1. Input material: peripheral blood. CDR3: CASSGTGNYEQYF. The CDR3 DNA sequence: TGTGCCAGCAGCGGGACAGGGAACTACGAGCAGTACTTC.